Following are 20 T cell receptor beta chains from one sample sequenced in a study of OX40 agonist ivuxolimab in advanced cancers. TCRdb keeps only in-frame clones here, not all; method: immunoSEQ multiplex PCR. The sample lists 70,000 or so clones; about 85% were seen once. The source material was CD4+ or CD8+ T cells sorted from blood, sampled in a trial of the OX40 agonist ivuxolimab. Receptors originate from an adult with an advanced solid tumor such as melanoma, head and neck, liver or kidney cancer.

The CDR3 loop is CASWSEVADSDQETQYF. CDR3 sequence (DNA): TGTGCCAGTTGGAGTGAGGTCGCCGACTCCGACCAAGAGACCCAGTACTTC. The gene calls are TRBV19 and TRBJ2-5; D remains ambiguous. Trimming removed 8 bases at V and 0 bases at J, with 22 bases between. Looked up from germline, CDR1 is LNHDA and CDR2 is SQIVND (reference sequence). The CDR3 sequence is 17 residues long.

V and J are TRBV5-5 and TRBJ1-3; TRBD1 aligns across 12 bases. Germline CDR1 is SGHKS and CDR2 is YYEKEE (reference sequence). J lost 3 bases, V lost 3 bases, and 7 bases had no gene match. There are 17 residues in the CDR3. CDR3 sequence: CASSSPGQGAFGNTIYF. DNA of the CDR3: TGTGCCAGCAGCTCACCGGGACAGGGGGCTTTTGGAAACACCATATATTTT.

This clone has a handful of counts. This chain links TRBV14 with TRBJ1-2; D not certain. Per germline, CDR1 SGHDN and CDR2 FVKESK. The CDR3 sequence is 15 residues long. V dropped 1 base and J dropped 1 base, with 10 bases sitting between them. The CDR3 DNA sequence: TGTGCCAGCAGCCAAGGGTATGCAGATAACTATGGCTACACCTTC. Residues: CASSQGYADNYGYTF.

The chain recombines TRBV19 with TRBJ1-5, with TRBD1 identical over 7 bases. The V and J ends lost 8 bases and 3 bases, in that order; junction bases with no gene match: 7. Per the germline V gene, CDR1 is LNHDA and CDR2 is SQIVND (reference sequence). This CDR3 comprises 14 residues. CDR3 bases: TGTGCCAGTCGACAGGGTTTTAACAATCAGCCCCAGCATTTT. This sequence encodes CASRQGFNNQPQHF.

This clone was recorded only once. This sequence joins TRBV19 and TRBJ1-1, with TRBD1 matching over 7 bases. Trimming cost V 8 bases and J 7 bases; bases outside gene matches: 13. The V gene's germline CDR1 is LNHDA and CDR2 SQIVND (reference sequence). CDR3 size: 14 residues. CDR3 residues: CASAHLDRAVEAFF. In DNA form, the CDR3 reads TGTGCCAGTGCCCATCTCGACAGGGCGGTTGAAGCTTTCTTT.

V and J are TRBV5-8 and TRBJ1-2; D gene ambiguous. From germline, CDR1 is SGHTS and CDR2 YDEGEE. The CDR3 is 13 residues long. Trimming took off 4 bases at V and 4 bases at J, with 11 bases between the two ends. The CDR3: CASSTPGPYGYTF. DNA for the CDR3: TGTGCCAGCAGCACGCCGGGCCCCTATGGCTACACCTTC.

This rearrangement joins TRBV5-1 to TRBJ1-5; D is uncertain. CDR1 is SGHRS and CDR2 is YFSETQ in the germline V gene. The CDR3 totals 15 residues. The V gene lost 0 bases and the J gene lost 4 bases, with 11 bases spanning the gap. CDR3: CASSLAGRINQPQHF. In DNA, the CDR3 is TGCGCCAGCAGCTTGGCAGGCAGAATTAATCAGCCCCAGCATTTT. Complete variable domain (other parts from reference TRBV5-1 and TRBJ1-5): KAGVTQTPRYLIKTRGQQVTLSCSPISGHRSVSWYQQTPGQGLQFLFEYFSETQRNKGNFPGRFSGRQFSNSRSEMNVSTLELGDSALYLCASSLAGRINQPQHFGDGTRLSIL.

The genes are TRBV9 and TRBJ2-1; 14 bases are shared with TRBD2. The V and J ends lost 0 bases and 6 bases, in that order; junction bases with no gene match: 2. The germline V gene encodes CDR1 SGDLS and CDR2 YYNGEE. The CDR3 is 16 residues long. CDR3 nucleotide sequence: TGTGCCAGCAGCGTAGGACTAGCGGGAGGGTTCAATGAGCAGTTCTTC. Its protein is CASSVGLAGGFNEQFF.

This chain uses TRBV11-2 with TRBJ2-5, with 7 nucleotides matching TRBD1. Germline V lookup: CDR1 SGHAT, CDR2 FQNNGV. Unmatched junction bases numbered 18, after V lost 7 bases and J lost 13 bases. The CDR3 length is 14 residues. DNA of the CDR3: TGTGCCAGCACCCTGAATCCTACGACAGGGAGCTTGTACTTC. It is translated as CASTLNPTTGSLYF.

The chain joins TRBV11-3 to TRBJ2-2, with TRBD2 matching 10 bases. Trimming cost V 4 bases and J 3 bases; bases outside gene matches: 8. Germline V gives CDR1 SGHNT, CDR2 YENEEA. The CDR3 length is 17 residues. In nucleotides, the CDR3 is TGTGCCAGCAGCTCGACGCCGGGACTAGCGTACACCGGGGAGCTGTTTTTT. Its protein is CASSSTPGLAYTGELFF. Complete variable domain (other parts from reference TRBV11-3 and TRBJ2-2): EAGVVQSPRYKIIEKKQPVAFWCNPISGHNTLYWYLQNLGQGPELLIRYENEEAVDDSQLPKDRFSAERLKGVDSTLKIQPAELGDSAVYLCASSSTPGLAYTGELFFGEGSRLTVL.

V and J are TRBV6-5 and TRBJ2-5, with 7 bases matching TRBD1. Germline V gene lookup returns CDR1 MNHEY and CDR2 SVGAGI. This CDR3 region has 14 residues. J lost 4 bases, V lost 8 bases, and 10 bases had no gene match. This CDR3 is CASLRQGSAETQYF. DNA of the CDR3: TGTGCCAGCTTGAGACAGGGAAGCGCAGAGACCCAGTACTTC.

This rearrangement joins TRBV6-5 to TRBJ2-7; D unclear. Trimming cost V 0 bases and J 3 bases, with 12 bases left between them. Germline values: CDR1 MNHEY, CDR2 SVGAGI. This CDR3 region has 15 residues. CDR3 coding DNA: TGTGCCAGCAGTTACTCTGGCGTTAGTTACTACGAGCAGTACTTC. This gives the protein CASSYSGVSYYEQYF.

The V and J genes are TRBV5-1 and TRBJ1-1, with D unresolved. Trimming shortened V by 4 bases and J by 3 bases, and 13 bases separated the two germline ends. CDR1 and CDR2 from the germline V gene are SGHRS and YFSETQ. The CDR3 contains 14 residues. This CDR3 is CASSLWADDTEAFF. The DNA of the CDR3 is TGCGCCAGCAGCCTGTGGGCCGATGACACTGAAGCTTTCTTT. The full variable domain, its missing parts supplied by reference TRBV5-1 and TRBJ1-1, is KAGVTQTPRYLIKTRGQQVTLSCSPISGHRSVSWYQQTPGQGLQFLFEYFSETQRNKGNFPGRFSGRQFSNSRSEMNVSTLELGDSALYLCASSLWADDTEAFFGQGTRLTVV.

The chain combines TRBV7-9 with TRBJ2-4; TRBD2 is a possible D gene (5 bases). The CDR3 contains 13 residues. Germline loops: CDR1 SEHNR, CDR2 FQNEAQ (reference sequence). V was cut by 8 bases and J by 4 bases, with 12 bases left in between. The CDR3 sequence: CASGGIQKNIQYF. CDR3 nucleotide sequence: TGTGCCAGCGGAGGAATACAGAAAAACATTCAGTACTTC.

This clone was counted a few times. CDR3 amino acids: CASSLAGGPHEQYF. The CDR3 DNA reads TGTGCCAGCAGCTTAGCCGGGGGTCCCCACGAGCAGTACTTC. The chain recombines TRBV7-2 with TRBJ2-7, with D tentatively TRBD2 (6 bases). The germline V and J ends were trimmed by 0 bases and 5 bases, with 11 bases remaining between them. This CDR3 spans 14 amino acids. From germline, CDR1 is SGHTA and CDR2 FQGNSA.

This chain's CDR3 is CASSSRRTGGRTGELFF. In DNA, the CDR3 is TGTGCCAGCAGCTCCCGAAGGACAGGGGGCAGGACCGGGGAGCTGTTTTTT. The V call is TRBV9, the J call TRBJ2-2; TRBD1 agrees at 11 bases. V lost 4 bases to trimming and J lost 5 bases; unmatched junction nucleotides: 10. This CDR3 contains 17 residues. CDR1 SGDLS and CDR2 YYNGEE come from the germline V gene.

J is TRBJ2-2 and V is TRBV15; a possible D gene is TRBD2 (5 bases). V was shortened by 4 bases and J by 2 bases, with 11 bases between the two germline ends. This CDR3 has 15 amino acids. Germline-derived CDR1 and CDR2 are LNHNV and YYDKDF (reference sequence). The CDR3 loop is CATSIRGFNTGELFF. The CDR3 region has the DNA TGTGCCACCAGCATCCGGGGTTTTAACACCGGGGAGCTGTTTTTT.

J is TRBJ1-1 and V is TRBV19; D is perhaps TRBD1 (5 bases). Germline values: CDR1 LNHDA, CDR2 SQIVND (reference sequence). Trimming removed 7 bases from V and 1 base from J, with 13 bases in between. CDR3 size: 14 residues. The CDR3 DNA is TGTGCCAGTACCCTGGGACGGTCGAACACTGAAGCTTTCTTT. Protein product: CASTLGRSNTEAFF.

The rearrangement uses TRBV18 and TRBJ2-1; D remains unclear. The V and J ends lost 0 bases and 11 bases respectively, with 8 bases between them. CDR3 length equals 12 residues. Germline CDR1 reads KGHSH; CDR2 reads LQKENI. The CDR3 region is CASSPPVDQQFF. The CDR3 coding sequence is TGTGCCAGCTCACCACCGGTGGATCAGCAGTTCTTC.

The chain recombines TRBV6-6 with TRBJ1-2; 9 bases map to TRBD1. Germline CDR1 and CDR2: MNHNY and SVGAGI (reference sequence). V dropped 4 bases and J dropped 6; count of bases not matched to a gene: 3. The CDR3 consists of 13 residues. In DNA, the CDR3 is TGTGCCAGCAGTTCAACAGGGGGCGATGGCTACACCTTC. Its protein product is CASSSTGGDGYTF.